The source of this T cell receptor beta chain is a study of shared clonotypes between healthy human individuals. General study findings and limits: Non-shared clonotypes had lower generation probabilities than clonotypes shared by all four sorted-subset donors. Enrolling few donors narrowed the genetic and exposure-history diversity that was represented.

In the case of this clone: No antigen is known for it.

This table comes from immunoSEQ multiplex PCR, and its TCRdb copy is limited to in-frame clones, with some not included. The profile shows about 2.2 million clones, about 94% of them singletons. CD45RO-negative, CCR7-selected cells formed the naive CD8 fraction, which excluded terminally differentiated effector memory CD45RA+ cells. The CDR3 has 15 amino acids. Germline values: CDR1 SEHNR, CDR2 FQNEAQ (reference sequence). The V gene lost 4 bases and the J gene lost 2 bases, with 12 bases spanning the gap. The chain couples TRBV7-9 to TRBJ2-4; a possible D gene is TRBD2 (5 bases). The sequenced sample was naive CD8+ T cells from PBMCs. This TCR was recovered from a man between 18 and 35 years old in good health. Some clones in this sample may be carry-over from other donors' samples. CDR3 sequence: CASSSRRVPKNIQYF. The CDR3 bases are TGTGCCAGCAGCTCCCGGCGGGTACCCAAAAACATTCAGTACTTC.